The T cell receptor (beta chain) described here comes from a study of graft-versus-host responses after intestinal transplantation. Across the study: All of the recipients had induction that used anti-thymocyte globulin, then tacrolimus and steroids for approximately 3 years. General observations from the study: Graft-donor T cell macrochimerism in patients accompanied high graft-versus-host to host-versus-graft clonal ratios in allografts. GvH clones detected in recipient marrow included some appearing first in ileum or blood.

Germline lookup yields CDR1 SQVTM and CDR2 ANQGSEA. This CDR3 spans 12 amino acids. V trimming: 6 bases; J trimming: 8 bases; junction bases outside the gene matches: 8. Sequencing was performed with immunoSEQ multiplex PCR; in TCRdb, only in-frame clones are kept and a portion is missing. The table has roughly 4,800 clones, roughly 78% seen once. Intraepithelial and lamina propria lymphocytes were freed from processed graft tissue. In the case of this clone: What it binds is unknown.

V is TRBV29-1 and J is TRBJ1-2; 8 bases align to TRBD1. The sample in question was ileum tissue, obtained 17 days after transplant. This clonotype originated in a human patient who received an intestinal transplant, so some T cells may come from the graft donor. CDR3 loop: CSVGQAWRGYTF. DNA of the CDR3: TGCAGCGTGGGACAGGCCTGGCGGGGCTACACCTTC.